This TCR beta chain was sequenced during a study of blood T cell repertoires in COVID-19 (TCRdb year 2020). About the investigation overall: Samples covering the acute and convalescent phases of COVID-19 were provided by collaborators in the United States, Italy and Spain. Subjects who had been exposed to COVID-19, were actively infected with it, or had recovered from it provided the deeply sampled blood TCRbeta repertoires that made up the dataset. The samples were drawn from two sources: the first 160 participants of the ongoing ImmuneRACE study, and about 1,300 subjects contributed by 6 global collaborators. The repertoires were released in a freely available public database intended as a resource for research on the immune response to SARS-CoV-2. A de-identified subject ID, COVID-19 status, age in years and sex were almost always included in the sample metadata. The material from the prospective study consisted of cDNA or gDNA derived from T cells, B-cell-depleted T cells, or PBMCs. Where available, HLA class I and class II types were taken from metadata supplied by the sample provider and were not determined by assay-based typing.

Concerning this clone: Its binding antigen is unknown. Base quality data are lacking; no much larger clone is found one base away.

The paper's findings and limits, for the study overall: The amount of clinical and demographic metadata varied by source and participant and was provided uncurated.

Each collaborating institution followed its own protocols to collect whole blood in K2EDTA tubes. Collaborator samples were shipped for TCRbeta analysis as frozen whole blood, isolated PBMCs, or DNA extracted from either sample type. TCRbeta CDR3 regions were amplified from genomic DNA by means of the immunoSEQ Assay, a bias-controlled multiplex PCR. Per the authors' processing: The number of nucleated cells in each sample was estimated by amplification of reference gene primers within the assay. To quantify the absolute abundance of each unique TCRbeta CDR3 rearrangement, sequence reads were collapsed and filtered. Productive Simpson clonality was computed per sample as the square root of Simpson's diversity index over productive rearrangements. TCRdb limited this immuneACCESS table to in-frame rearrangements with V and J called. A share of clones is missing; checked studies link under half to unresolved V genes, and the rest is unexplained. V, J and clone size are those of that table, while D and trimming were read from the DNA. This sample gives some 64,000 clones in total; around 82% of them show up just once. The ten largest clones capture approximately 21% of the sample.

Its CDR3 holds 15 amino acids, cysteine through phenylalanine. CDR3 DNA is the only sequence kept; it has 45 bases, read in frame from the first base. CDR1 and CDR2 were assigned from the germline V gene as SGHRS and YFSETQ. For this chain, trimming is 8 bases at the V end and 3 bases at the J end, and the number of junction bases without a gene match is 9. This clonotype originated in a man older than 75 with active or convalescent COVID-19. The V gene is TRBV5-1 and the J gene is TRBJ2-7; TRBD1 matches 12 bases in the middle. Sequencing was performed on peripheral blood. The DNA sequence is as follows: TGCGCCAGACCGCTGCGGGACAGGGGGCTCTACGAGCAGTACTTC. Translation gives CARPLRDRGLYEQYF.